The 6 T cell receptor beta chains in this list originate from one sample, sequenced in a study of PD-1 blockade in classical Hodgkin lymphoma. Time point described: cycle 4 day 1 (C4D1), after six to seven weeks of nivolumab. Every patient had relapsed following autologous stem cell transplantation, and cohorts differed in brentuximab vedotin exposure. TCRdb's copy holds only in-frame clones and misses some; the assay was immunoSEQ multiplex PCR. The data hold tens of thousands of clones, with more than 75% observed a single time. The material was peripheral blood mononuclear cells (PBMCs), obtained before the fourth cycle of nivolumab. The receptor set was obtained from a human donor with classical Hodgkin lymphoma.

The CDR3 coding sequence is TGTGCCAGCAGCGAAGGCAGGACTAGCGGGGGGGCAGTGCAGTACTTC. It translates to CASSEGRTSGGAVQYF. The chain has TRBV9 and TRBJ2-7; 15 nucleotides line up with TRBD2. With V trimmed by 3 bases and J by 9 bases, 10 bases remained unmatched. The CDR3 loop spans 16 amino acids. The germline V gene has CDR1 SGDLS and CDR2 YYNGEE.

This clone was seen many times. The chain is built from TRBV5-1 and TRBJ2-7, with D perhaps given as TRBD1 or TRBD2 (5 bases each). Trimming shortened V by 5 bases and J by 3 bases, and 15 bases separated the two germline ends. The CDR3 runs 14 residues. Germline CDR1 reads SGHRS; CDR2 reads YFSETQ. CDR3 residues: CASRFGFGGYEQYF. Written as DNA, the CDR3 is TGCGCCAGCAGATTCGGTTTTGGGGGCTACGAGCAGTACTTC.

This rearrangement joins TRBV7-2 to TRBJ1-5; D not certain. Trimming cost V 2 bases and J 0 bases, with 8 bases left between them. CDR1 is SGHTA, CDR2 FQGNSA, per germline. The CDR3 spans 15 residues. CDR3 amino acids: CASSLRRTSNQPQHF. CDR3 sequence (DNA): TGTGCCAGCAGCTTAAGGCGGACTAGCAATCAGCCCCAGCATTTT.

V is TRBV29-1 and J is TRBJ1-1; 7 bases match TRBD1. Germline V gene data show CDR1 as SQVTM and CDR2 as ANQGSEA. The CDR3 length is 13 residues. With V trimmed by 5 bases and J by 4 bases, 7 bases remained unmatched. CDR3 sequence reads: CSVPRGLSTEAFF. The CDR3 region has the DNA TGCAGCGTTCCCAGGGGGTTAAGCACTGAAGCTTTCTTT.

This chain joins TRBV18 and TRBJ1-1, with 8 nucleotides matching TRBD1. CDR1 and CDR2 (germline): KGHSH, LQKENI. This CDR3 has 17 residues. Trimming removed 1 base from V and 2 bases from J; junction bases left unmatched: 9. The CDR3 coding sequence is TGTGCCAGCTCACCACTCCCCACGGGACAGGTTAACACTGAAGCTTTCTTT. Translating gives CASSPLPTGQVNTEAFF.

This rearrangement joins TRBV5-4 to TRBJ1-2; D is unclear. Per germline, CDR1 SGHNT and CDR2 YYREEE (reference sequence). V lost 2 bases and J lost 4, with 12 bases in between. The CDR3 loop spans 14 amino acids. The CDR3 loop reads CASSLPQKLYGYTF. The DNA of the CDR3 is TGTGCCAGCAGCTTACCACAGAAACTCTATGGCTACACCTTC.